The sequence of this T cell receptor beta chain was determined in a study of shared clonotypes between healthy human individuals. The study's findings and limits: Estimated clonotype richness was generally higher in naive than memory subsets. Rarefaction analysis demonstrated incomplete sorted-subset sequencing notwithstanding large depth.

Remarks on this clone: The antigen remains undetermined.

Measured with immunoSEQ multiplex PCR; TCRdb has only the in-frame clones, and not every one. The table has 2 million to 2.5 million clones, 93% seen once; the top ten hold 0.36%. The CDR3 contains 15 residues. Germline CDR1 KGHSH, CDR2 LQKENI. V was pared by 3 bases and J by 5 bases, with 5 bases of the junction left unmatched. The sequence was collected from a man aged 18-30 years in good health. Some clones in this sample may be carry-over from other donors' samples. This rearrangement joins TRBV18 to TRBJ2-1, with TRBD1 matching over 9 bases. Sequenced: naive CD4+ T cells from PBMCs. Subset: CD45RA+ positively selected. The CDR3 reads CASSPIQGANNEQFF. The CDR3 region has the DNA TGTGCCAGCTCACCCATACAGGGGGCCAACAATGAGCAGTTCTTC.